This TCR beta chain originates from a study of blood T cell repertoires in COVID-19. V dropped 5 bases and J dropped 11; count of bases not matched to a gene: 10. Germline CDR1 LNHDA, CDR2 SQIVND (reference sequence). This CDR3 is 14 amino acids long. As originally analysed: Reference gene primer amplification gave estimated nucleated cell counts. TCRdb's copy holds only in-frame clones and misses some; the assay was immunoSEQ multiplex PCR. Clone size and V and J calls were adopted from that table, with D and trimming inferred from the DNA. In the table there are some 190,000 clones, about 85% of which are singletons.

Sequenced input: peripheral blood. The V gene is TRBV19, the J gene TRBJ1-1, with 11 bases aligning to TRBD1. The clonotype comes from a man aged 80 or over with COVID-19, enrolled during active disease. Written as DNA, the CDR3 is TGTGCCAGTAGTCCGGACAGGGGGCGTGGATTGGCTTTCTTT. It encodes CASSPDRGRGLAFF.